Reported below is one T cell receptor (beta chain). Its antigen is unidentified. Other DNA sequences of this sample code for an identical CDR3. This record belongs to a study of cytomegalovirus exposure and HLA in healthy donors. Notes on the study in general: Later, an analysis found that common viral pathogens appeared to be linked with several of the most significant clusters.

CDR3 size: 14 residues. V was trimmed by 0 bases and J by 0 bases, leaving 6 bases between them. The germline V gene encodes CDR1 SGHNT and CDR2 YYREEE (reference sequence). The PCR used 60 Vbeta and 13 Jbeta primers. Assay used: immunoSEQ multiplex PCR; TCRdb lists only in-frame clones, some missing. The sample has under 200,000 clones, roughly four fifths seen once. The sequencing input was PBMCs. The receptor was derived from a woman aged 25 to 39 in good health and CMV-seropositive. The chain couples TRBV5-4 to TRBJ1-2; D gene ambiguous. The CDR3 is CASSLDRANYGYTF. CDR3 coding DNA: TGTGCCAGCAGCTTGGATAGAGCTAACTATGGCTACACCTTC.